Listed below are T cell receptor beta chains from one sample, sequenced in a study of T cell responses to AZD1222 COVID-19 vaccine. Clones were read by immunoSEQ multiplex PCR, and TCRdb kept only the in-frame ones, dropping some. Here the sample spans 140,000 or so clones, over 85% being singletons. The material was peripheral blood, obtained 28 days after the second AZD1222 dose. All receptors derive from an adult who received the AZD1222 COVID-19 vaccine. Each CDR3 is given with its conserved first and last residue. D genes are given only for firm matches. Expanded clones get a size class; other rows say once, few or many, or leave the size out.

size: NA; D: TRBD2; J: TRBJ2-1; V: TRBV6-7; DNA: TGTGCCAGCAGTTACTCGAGTATAAGCGGGAGATTCTTC; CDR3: CASSYSSISGRFF
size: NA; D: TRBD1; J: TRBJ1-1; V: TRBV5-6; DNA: TGTGCCAGCAGCTTGCCAGGGGGCTGGTCCCTTGACACTGAAGCTTTCTTT; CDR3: CASSLPGGWSLDTEAFF
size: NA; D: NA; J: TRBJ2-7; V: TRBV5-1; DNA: TGCGCCAGCAGCTTGATGAACGAGCAGTACTTC; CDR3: CASSLMNEQYF
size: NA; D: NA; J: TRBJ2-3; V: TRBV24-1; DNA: TGTGCCACCAGTGATTTTGGGCTAGCTGGCTACGATACGCAGTATTTT; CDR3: CATSDFGLAGYDTQYF
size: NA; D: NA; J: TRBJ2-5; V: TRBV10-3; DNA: TGTGCCATCAGTGAGTCGGAGACCCAGTACTTC; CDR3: CAISESETQYF
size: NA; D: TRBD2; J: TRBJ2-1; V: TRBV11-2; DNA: TGTGCCAGCAGCTCGCTGACTAGCGGGAGGGCCTTAGGGATTGAGCAGTTCTTC; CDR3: CASSSLTSGRALGIEQFF
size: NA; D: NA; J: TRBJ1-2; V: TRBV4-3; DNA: TGCGCCAGCAGCCAAGATAATAATGTAAGGGCCCTCAACTATGGCTACACCTTC; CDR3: CASSQDNNVRALNYGYTF
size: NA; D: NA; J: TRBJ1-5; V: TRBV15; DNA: TGTGCCACCAGCAGAGCAAAACAGAGAGACAATCAGCCCCAGCATTTT; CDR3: CATSRAKQRDNQPQHF
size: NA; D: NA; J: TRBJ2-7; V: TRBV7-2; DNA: TGTGCCAGCAGCTTAGCAGAGGGTGGCTACGAGCAGTACTTC; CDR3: CASSLAEGGYEQYF
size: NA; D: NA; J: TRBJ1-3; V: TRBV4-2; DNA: TGTGCCAGCAGCCAAGATCAGGGAATTTCTGGAAACACCATATATTTT; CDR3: CASSQDQGISGNTIYF
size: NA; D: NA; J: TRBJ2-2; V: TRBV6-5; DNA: TGTGCCAGCAGTTACTCGGGCTTGGGTACCGGGGAGCTGTTTTTT; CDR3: CASSYSGLGTGELFF
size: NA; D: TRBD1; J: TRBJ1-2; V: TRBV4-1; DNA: TGCGCCAGCAGTTTGGGACAGGGCAACTATGGCTACACCTTC; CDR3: CASSLGQGNYGYTF
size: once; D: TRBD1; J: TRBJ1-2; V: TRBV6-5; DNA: TGTGCCAGCCGGGAGGGGGCGCGATATGGCTACACCTTC; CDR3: CASREGARYGYTF